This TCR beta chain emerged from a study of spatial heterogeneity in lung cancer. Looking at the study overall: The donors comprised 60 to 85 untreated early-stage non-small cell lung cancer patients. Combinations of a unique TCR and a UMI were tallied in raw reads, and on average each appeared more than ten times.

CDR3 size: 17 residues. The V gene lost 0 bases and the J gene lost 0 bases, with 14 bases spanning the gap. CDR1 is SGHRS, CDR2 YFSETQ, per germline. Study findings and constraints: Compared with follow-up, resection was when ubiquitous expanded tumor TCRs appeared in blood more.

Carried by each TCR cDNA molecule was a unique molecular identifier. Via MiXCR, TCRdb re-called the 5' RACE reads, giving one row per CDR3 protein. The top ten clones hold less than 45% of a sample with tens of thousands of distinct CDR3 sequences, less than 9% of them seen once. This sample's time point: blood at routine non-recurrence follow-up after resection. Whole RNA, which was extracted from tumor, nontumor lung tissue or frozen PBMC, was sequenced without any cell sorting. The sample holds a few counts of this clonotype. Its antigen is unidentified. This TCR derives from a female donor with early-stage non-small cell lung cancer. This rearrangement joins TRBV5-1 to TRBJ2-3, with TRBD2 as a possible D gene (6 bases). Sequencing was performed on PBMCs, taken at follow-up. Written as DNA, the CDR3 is TGCGCCAGCAGCTTGGTTGGATCACTAGCAAGCACAGATACGCAGTATTTT. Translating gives CASSLVGSLASTDTQYF.